This T cell receptor (beta chain) appears in the sequencing data of a study of blood T cell repertoires in COVID-19. Across the whole study: Donors in the United States, Italy and Spain gave samples during acute or convalescent COVID-19. Sources were T cells, B-cell-depleted T cells, or PBMCs; the material itself was cDNA or gDNA.

Authors' data handling: Amplification from reference gene primers served as the basis for estimated nucleated cell counts. Repertoires were generated with immunoSEQ multiplex PCR, while TCRdb's copy carries only in-frame clones and drops some. V and J calls and clone size come straight from that table; D and trimming were deduced from the DNA. The table includes over 90,000 clones, 75% to 90% detected once. The CDR3 runs to 14 residues. The V gene's germline CDR1 is LNHNV and CDR2 YYDKDF (reference sequence). Losses at the gene ends were 9 bases for V and 2 bases for J; bases not matched to a gene: 6.

This rearrangement joins TRBV15 to TRBJ1-5; 8 nucleotides align to TRBD1. The clonotype originates from a human donor in a cohort sampled during active COVID-19. Material: peripheral blood. This CDR3 reads CATQTGGGNQPQHF. CDR3 sequence (DNA): TGTGCCACTCAAACAGGGGGAGGCAATCAGCCCCAGCATTTT.